A single T cell receptor (beta chain) is shown here with its context. The data belong to a study of shared T cell receptors in the human thymus. Only in-frame clones appear in the TCRdb table, and some are missing; sequencing was by immunoSEQ multiplex PCR. This table holds hundreds of thousands of clones, more than 70% found once. This CDR3 is 17 amino acids long. The trim removed 4 bases at V and 0 bases at J, leaving 10 bases unmatched. Germline CDR1 is SGDLS and CDR2 is YYNGEE. This same sample was also taken into another study, of human thymus T cells. That study adds: Samples came from healthy Finnish infants during open corrective cardiac surgery. Surgeons resected thymus tissue during corrective heart surgery. Apparent bias marked the V and J gene usage of thymic and blood repertoires.

Sequencing was carried out using thymocytes. The V gene is TRBV9, the J gene TRBJ1-5, with 7 bases identical to TRBD1. The receptor was derived from a boy younger than two with a congenital heart defect. Written as DNA, the CDR3 is TGTGCCAGCAGCATGCGGGGACAGCCATATAGCAATCAGCCCCAGCATTTT. It codes for CASSMRGQPYSNQPQHF.